This T cell receptor (beta chain) is drawn from a study of PD-L1 blockade in urothelial cancer. Study-level information: As for prior chemotherapy regimens, patients had received 0 to 3. Analysis of blood occurred 3 weeks (second dose) and 6 weeks after treatment start.

Trimming took 1 base from V and 8 from J; bases not matched to a gene: 10. Germline V gene lookup returns CDR1 MGHRA and CDR2 YSYEKL. This CDR3 has 15 residues. Every PCR received spiked-in synthetic TCR analog templates. Generated by immunoSEQ multiplex PCR, the TCRdb table keeps only in-frame clones and is missing some. The data show approximately 63,000 clones, roughly 77% seen once. Described time point: pretreatment peripheral blood. Patients each gave 1 to 8 samples, pretreatment and on-treatment. Sequencing was performed on PBMCs, taken around atezolizumab (anti-PD-L1) treatment. The sequence was obtained from a man aged 70 or older with urothelial cancer. The V call is TRBV4-1, the J call TRBJ1-2; 7 nucleotides line up with TRBD1. CDR3 amino acids: CASSQVHDRVGGYTF. In nucleotides, the CDR3 is TGCGCCAGCAGCCAAGTGCACGACAGGGTTGGCGGCTACACCTTC.